This T cell receptor beta chain derives from a study of shared T cell receptors in the human thymus. Germline-derived CDR1 and CDR2 are LNHDA and SQIVND (reference sequence). CDR3 length: 15 residues. Germline trimming cut 6 bases from V and 7 bases from J; bases unmatched to any gene: 9. Some clones are missing from TCRdb's copy, which holds only in-frame ones; the method was immunoSEQ multiplex PCR. The repertoire has fewer than 700,000 clones, roughly 90% of them found once; the top ten carry 0.0095% to 0.011%. A further study also used this sample, focusing on human thymus T cells. That work contributes: Healthy Finnish infants having corrective surgery for congenital heart defects served as donors. From resections taken during corrective heart surgery, the thymus tissue was obtained. Within thymic and blood repertoires, V and J gene usage appeared to be biased. Related studies found that unrelated individuals share highly overlapping thymic repertoires.

This TCR was sampled from a boy under three years old with a congenital heart defect. The specimen was thymocytes. The chain combines TRBV19 with TRBJ2-1, with 10 nucleotides matching TRBD2. Written as DNA, the CDR3 is TGTGCCAGTAGACAAGCGGGAGGGCCAGGGAATGAGCAGTTCTTC. Protein product: CASRQAGGPGNEQFF.